Presented here are 30 T cell receptor beta chains from one specimen sequenced in a study of response to subunit inactivated influenza vaccine. TCRdb processed the RT-PCR reads anew with MiXCR; each CDR3 protein has one entry. The sample yields roughly 170,000 distinct CDR3 sequences, about 9.3% seen once. The sample here was non-naive T cells sorted from PBMCs, taken on the day of vaccination. Receptors originate from a man aged 50 to 59 who received an inactivated influenza vaccine.

This clonotype was observed many times. The chain carries TRBV20-1 and TRBJ2-5, with 7 bases aligning to TRBD2. CDR1 is DFQATT and CDR2 is SNEGSKA in the germline V gene (reference sequence). J gave up 1 base and V 5 bases, and 4 bases lay outside the gene matches. The CDR3 has 13 residues. The CDR3 region has the DNA TGCAGTGCTTCGCGGGGGATCCAAGAGACCCAGTACTTC. It translates to CSASRGIQETQYF.

The sample holds a few counts of this clonotype. J is TRBJ2-1 and V is TRBV5-1; TRBD1 matches at 8 bases. The germline V gene encodes CDR1 SGHRS and CDR2 YFSETQ. This CDR3 is built from 15 residues. V shed 0 bases and J 9 bases; nucleotides not matched to a gene: 8. The CDR3 region has the DNA TGCGCCAGCAGCTTGGCGGGACAGGTAGATAGTGAGCAGTTCTTC. Translating it yields CASSLAGQVDSEQFF.

In this sample, this clonotype turned up a few times. The V call is TRBV7-9, the J call TRBJ2-7; TRBD1 is a possible D gene (6 bases). Trimming pared 5 bases from V and 3 bases from J, leaving 14 bases between. CDR3 length equals 14 residues. From germline, CDR1 is SEHNR and CDR2 FQNEAQ (reference sequence). DNA for the CDR3: TGTGCCAGCAGCCCAACGACAGGAAACTACGAGCAGTACTTC. Translating it yields CASSPTTGNYEQYF.

The V call is TRBV7-9, the J call TRBJ2-1; D call uncertain. The germline V and J ends were trimmed by 5 bases and 10 bases, with 12 bases remaining between them. Germline V gene lookup returns CDR1 SEHNR and CDR2 FQNEAQ (reference sequence). The CDR3 has 12 amino acids. The CDR3 protein is CASSTQNMEQFF. The CDR3 DNA follows: TGTGCCAGCAGCACACAGAACATGGAGCAGTTCTTC.

Of note for this clonotype: A read error may account for a junction end that differs from germline. The rearrangement links TRBV7-9 to TRBJ1-1, with 7 bases that match TRBD1. The CDR3 runs to 13 residues. CDR1 SEHNR and CDR2 FQNEAQ come from the germline V gene (reference sequence). This CDR3 is CTSSEQGLSEAFF. The CDR3 nucleotides read TGTACCAGCAGCGAACAGGGGTTGAGTGAAGCTTTCTTT.

This clonotype was found a few times. This chain links TRBV7-2 with TRBJ1-6, with 11 bases that match TRBD1. The CDR3 spans 16 residues. Germline CDR1 and CDR2: SGHTA and FQGNSA. Trimming took 5 bases from V and 9 from J; bases not matched to a gene: 9. The CDR3 DNA reads as TGTGCCAGCAGCCCCTGGACAGGGGGCTTTTCTTCACCCCTCCACTTT. It specifies CASSPWTGGFSSPLHF.

This clonotype has a handful of counts. The J gene is TRBJ2-7, the V gene TRBV7-2; D gene unclear. CDR1 and CDR2 from the germline V gene are SGHTA and FQGNSA. V lost 5 bases to trimming and J lost 0 bases, with 11 bases between them. The CDR3 consists of 14 residues. In DNA, the CDR3 is TGTGCCAGCAGCCCACGACGGAACTCCTACGAGCAGTACTTC. Its translation: CASSPRRNSYEQYF.

The V and J genes are TRBV19 and TRBJ2-1; possible D gene TRBD1, 6 bases. The germline V gene has CDR1 LNHDA and CDR2 SQIVND (reference sequence). CDR3 size: 15 residues. V was cut by 4 bases and J by 4 bases, with 14 bases left in between. The CDR3 coding sequence is TGTGCCAGTAGTACTCGACAGGCCCTTTACAATGAGCAGTTCTTC. Its translation is CASSTRQALYNEQFF.

This clonotype was recorded a few times. The chain joins TRBV9 to TRBJ1-2; the match to TRBD1 covers 7 bases. The CDR3 is made up of 17 amino acids. V was clipped by 0 bases and J by 2 bases; unmatched bases: 10. Germline CDR1 is SGDLS and CDR2 is YYNGEE. The CDR3, as DNA: TGTGCCAGCAGCGTAGTAGGAGGGGGACAGCAGAACTATGGCTACACCTTC. Amino acids: CASSVVGGGQQNYGYTF.

The chain carries TRBV28 and TRBJ2-7; 7 bases fit TRBD1. CDR3 length equals 13 residues. The germline V gene encodes CDR1 MDHEN and CDR2 SYDVKM. The junction had 10 bases not matched to a gene; V was cut back by 8 bases and J by 6 bases. For the CDR3, the DNA is TGTGCCAGCGGCGCACATACAGGGGCCGAGCAGTACTTC. The encoded protein is CASGAHTGAEQYF.

The CDR3 sequence: CASSPDRGFNQPQHF. CDR3 nucleotide sequence: TGTGCCAGCAGCCCGGACAGGGGGTTCAATCAGCCCCAGCATTTT. V and J are TRBV7-2 and TRBJ1-5; 10 bases line up with TRBD1. With V trimmed by 5 bases and J by 3 bases, 4 bases remained unmatched. The CDR3 loop spans 15 amino acids. Per germline, CDR1 SGHTA and CDR2 FQGNSA.

The CDR3 DNA reads as TGTGCCAGCAGTTTTGGAGCGCCCTTAAACACCGGGGAGCTGTTTTTT. It is translated as CASSFGAPLNTGELFF. This chain uses TRBV12-3 or TRBV12-4 with TRBJ2-2; D remains unclear. This CDR3 spans 16 amino acids. Trimming cost V 3 bases and J 2 bases, with 13 bases left between them.

This sequence joins TRBV6-1 and TRBJ1-6; 7 bases align to TRBD1. V shed 7 bases, J shed 8 bases, and the junction held 17 bases outside the gene matches. The CDR3 contains 17 residues. Germline values: CDR1 MNHNS, CDR2 SASEGT. DNA for the CDR3: TGTGCCAGCACCGTAATCGACAGGGTGGATCCGGATTCACCCCTCCACTTT. Translation: CASTVIDRVDPDSPLHF.

This chain connects TRBV7-8 to TRBJ2-5; TRBD2 matches at 8 bases. The CDR3 is made up of 16 amino acids. CDR1 SGHVS and CDR2 FQNEAQ come from the germline V gene. Germline trimming cut 2 bases from V and 5 bases from J; bases unmatched to any gene: 10. CDR3 sequence: CASSLNLGLAGETQYF. The DNA of the CDR3 is TGTGCCAGCAGCTTAAACCTCGGACTAGCCGGGGAGACCCAGTACTTC.

This clonotype was seen a handful of times. The chain recombines TRBV11-2 with TRBJ2-5; D is perhaps TRBD1 (6 bases). The CDR3 spans 16 residues. V was cut by 5 bases and J by 5 bases, with 21 bases left in between. Germline-derived CDR1 and CDR2 are SGHAT and FQNNGV. CDR3 region: CASSSRQQGRSETQYF. The CDR3 DNA is TGTGCCAGCAGCAGTCGTCAACAGGGAAGAAGTGAGACCCAGTACTTC.

The chain has TRBV6-1 and TRBJ1-1, with D unclear. The CDR3 is 13 residues long. Germline V lookup: CDR1 MNHNS, CDR2 SASEGT. V was cut by 3 bases and J by 1 base, with 6 bases left in between. The CDR3, as DNA: TGTGCCAGCAGTGATAAGTCGAACACTGAAGCTTTCTTT. Encoded protein: CASSDKSNTEAFF.

This clonotype was recorded at least ten times. The rearrangement links TRBV20-1 to TRBJ2-1, with 14 nucleotides matching TRBD2. Trimming cost V 1 base and J 7 bases; bases outside gene matches: 0. The CDR3 length is 14 residues. CDR1 is DFQATT, CDR2 SNEGSKA, per germline (reference sequence). This CDR3 reads CSARGTSGGNEQFF. The CDR3 nucleotides read TGCAGTGCTAGAGGGACTAGCGGGGGGAATGAGCAGTTCTTC.

The chain combines TRBV15 with TRBJ2-1; possible D gene TRBD2, 6 bases. Germline CDR1 reads LNHNV; CDR2 reads YYDKDF (reference sequence). This CDR3 is built from 16 residues. V was pared by 0 bases and J by 5 bases, with 14 bases between. The CDR3 DNA is TGTGCCACCAGCAGAGATGTGGCGGGGAAGGACAATGAGCAGTTCTTC. Translation: CATSRDVAGKDNEQFF. Combining the CDR3 with reference TRBV15 and TRBJ2-1 gives the whole variable domain DAMVIQNPRYQVTQFGKPVTLSCSQTLNHNVMYWYQQKSSQAPKLLFHYYDKDFNNEADTPDNFQSRRPNTSFCFLDIRSPGLGDTAMYLCATSRDVAGKDNEQFFGPGTRLTVL.

This CDR3 reads CASSSLAGGVYEQYF. Here the CDR3 DNA reads TGTGCCAGCAGTTCGCTAGCGGGAGGGGTCTACGAGCAGTACTTC. This sequence joins TRBV6-5 and TRBJ2-7; 12 nucleotides agree with TRBD2. Germline V gene lookup returns CDR1 MNHEY and CDR2 SVGAGI. This CDR3 spans 15 amino acids. The V segment lost 4 bases and the J segment 3 bases; nucleotides outside the gene matches: 4.

This clonotype was recorded at least ten times. V is TRBV2 and J is TRBJ2-7, with TRBD2 matching 13 bases. CDR3 length equals 17 residues. V was pared by 0 bases and J by 7 bases, with 9 bases of the junction left unmatched. The germline CDR1 and CDR2 sequences are SNHLY and FYNNEI. CDR3 amino acids: CASSEASGLAGENEQYF. In DNA, the CDR3 is TGTGCCAGCAGTGAAGCGTCCGGACTAGCGGGGGAGAATGAGCAGTACTTC.

The V and J genes are TRBV12-3 or TRBV12-4 and TRBJ2-5; no clear D. V was clipped by 3 bases and J by 4 bases, with 9 bases between them. This CDR3 is built from 13 residues. The CDR3, as DNA: TGTGCCAGCAGTTTTGGTGGGGTAGAGACCCAGTACTTC. Its protein product is CASSFGGVETQYF.

The V gene is TRBV6-1, the J gene TRBJ1-1; D is undetermined. Germline V gives CDR1 MNHNS, CDR2 SASEGT. Trimming cost V 6 bases and J 0 bases, with 11 bases left between them. There are 14 residues in the CDR3. The CDR3 protein is CASSRSDVNTEAFF. As DNA, the CDR3 is TGTGCCAGCAGCCGGTCGGACGTGAACACTGAAGCTTTCTTT.

The CDR3 region is CAISESEGYTF. The CDR3 region has the DNA TGTGCCATCAGTGAGTCGGAAGGCTACACCTTC. The chain has TRBV10-3 and TRBJ1-2; D is undetermined. The CDR3 loop spans 11 amino acids. Per the germline V gene, CDR1 is ENHRY and CDR2 is SYGVKD. V lost 0 bases to trimming and J lost 8 bases, with 4 bases between them.

This clonotype was counted between two and nine times. The V gene is TRBV7-8, the J gene TRBJ2-5, with D uncertain. Germline V CDR1 and CDR2: SGHVS, FQNEAQ. The CDR3 has 12 residues. V lost 3 bases and J 6 bases, leaving 8 bases between the germline ends. The CDR3 nucleotides are TGTGCCAGCAGCTTTGATCTTAAGACCCAGTACTTC. Encoded protein: CASSFDLKTQYF.

This clonotype appeared many times. The CDR3 coding sequence is TGTGCCAGCACCCCTCCCGGGAAGAATATTCCTTTCTTT. It codes for CASTPPGKNIPFF. This sequence joins TRBV12-3 or TRBV12-4 and TRBJ1-1; no clear D. V lost 7 bases, J lost 12 bases, and 21 bases lay in between. The CDR3 spans 13 residues.

This clonotype was observed a few times. V gene TRBV4-3 combines with J gene TRBJ2-5; 7 bases align to TRBD1. The CDR3 is made up of 15 amino acids. V gave up 1 base and J gave up 5 bases; unmatched junction bases: 7. CDR1 and CDR2 from the germline V gene are LGHNA and YSLEER. The chain's CDR3 is CASSQGAGGEETQYF. CDR3 DNA: TGCGCCAGCAGCCAAGGGGCAGGGGGAGAGGAGACCCAGTACTTC.

In its sample, this clonotype was seen a few times. The genes are TRBV20-1 and TRBJ1-6; D gene uncertain. This CDR3 comprises 15 residues. Trimming stripped 0 bases from V and 8 bases from J, with 14 bases between. In germline, CDR1 is DFQATT, CDR2 SNEGSKA (reference sequence). CDR3 DNA: TGCAGTGCTAGAGATCCCCGGAATCAGGATTCACCCCTCCACTTT. It codes for CSARDPRNQDSPLHF.

In this sample, this clonotype turned up many times. The rearrangement uses TRBV5-1 and TRBJ2-3; TRBD1 matches 9 bases. Germline V gene sequence: CDR1 SGHRS, CDR2 YFSETQ. V trimming: 4 bases; J trimming: 5 bases; junction bases outside the gene matches: 5. The length of the CDR3 is 14 residues. CDR3 protein: CASSLDRGGDTQYF. Here the CDR3 DNA reads TGCGCCAGCAGCCTGGACAGGGGAGGAGATACGCAGTATTTT.

CDR3 DNA: TGTGCCAGCAGCTTGGACGTATCCCAGGGATCTCTAGCCAAAAACATTCAGTACTTC. It encodes CASSLDVSQGSLAKNIQYF. V usage is TRBV5-4 and J usage is TRBJ2-4; possibly TRBD1 for D (5 bases). This CDR3 is 19 amino acids long. CDR1 and CDR2 (germline): SGHNT, YYREEE (reference sequence). With 0 bases removed from V and 0 bases from J, the gap between germline ends came to 19 bases. The full variable domain, in which reference TRBV5-4 and TRBJ2-4 provide the parts outside the CDR3, is ETGVTQSPTHLIKTRGQQVTLRCSSQSGHNTVSWYQQALGQGPQFIFQYYREEENGRGNFPPRFSGLQFPNYSSELNVNALELDDSALYLCASSLDVSQGSLAKNIQYFGAGTRLSVL.

This clonotype was observed a few times. The chain carries TRBV4-3 and TRBJ2-1, with D possibly matching TRBD2 (5 bases). Trimming took 3 bases from V and 7 from J, leaving 13 bases between them. The germline gives CDR1 LGHNA, CDR2 YSLEER. This CDR3 is built from 14 residues. The CDR3 sequence: CASSQRASMNEQFF. CDR3 bases: TGCGCCAGCAGCCAGAGGGCTAGTATGAATGAGCAGTTCTTC.